This passage covers 23 T cell receptor beta chains from one sample sequenced in a study of technical replicates of blood from several donors. The method was immunoSEQ multiplex PCR; TCRdb's version includes in-frame clones alone and lacks a portion of them. The sample holds 75,000 to 85,000 clones; around 95% are singletons and the top ten take 0.36%. The sample comprised T cells isolated from PBMCs. These receptors originate from a human donor in good health.

This rearrangement joins TRBV25-1 to TRBJ2-7, with D perhaps TRBD1 (6 bases). The CDR3 is made up of 15 amino acids. From germline, CDR1 is MGHDK and CDR2 SYGVNS. Trimming removed 4 bases at V and 3 bases at J, with 16 bases between. The CDR3 DNA follows: TGTGCCAGCAGTGCATCGGGGCAGGGGAACTACGAGCAGTACTTC. Its protein product is CASSASGQGNYEQYF.

The chain carries TRBV29-1 and TRBJ2-3; TRBD1 agrees at 7 bases. The CDR3 totals 14 residues. The germline V gene has CDR1 SQVTM and CDR2 ANQGSEA. Unmatched junction bases numbered 3, after V lost 1 base and J lost 2 bases. The DNA of the CDR3 is TGCAGCGTTGAAGGACAGGGATACACAGATACGCAGTATTTT. This gives the protein CSVEGQGYTDTQYF.

This CDR3 reads CASSVLGLAGVSGYEQYF. The CDR3 coding sequence is TGTGCCAGCAGCGTCTTAGGTCTAGCGGGAGTTTCAGGCTACGAGCAGTACTTC. The chain is built from TRBV9 and TRBJ2-7; 10 bases match TRBD2. This CDR3 has 18 residues. CDR1 is SGDLS, CDR2 YYNGEE, per germline. Trimming took 2 bases from V and 3 from J; bases not matched to a gene: 14.

This clone was detected only once. The gene calls are TRBV28 and TRBJ2-3; 10 positions agree with TRBD2. This CDR3 contains 17 residues. Unmatched junction bases numbered 11, after V lost 5 bases and J lost 3 bases. Germline lookup yields CDR1 MDHEN and CDR2 SYDVKM. Here the CDR3 reads CASSPRLLAGGTDTQYF. The CDR3 nucleotides are TGTGCCAGCAGTCCGCGGCTTTTAGCGGGAGGTACAGATACGCAGTATTTT.

The chain uses TRBV9 and TRBJ2-1, with a possible D match to TRBD2 (6 bases). Germline V gives CDR1 SGDLS, CDR2 YYNGEE. This CDR3 spans 15 amino acids. V was shortened by 2 bases and J by 7 bases, with 16 bases between the two germline ends. DNA of the CDR3: TGTGCCAGCAGCGTTAGCGGAGGGATAGGGAATGAGCAGTTCTTC. This translates into CASSVSGGIGNEQFF.

The chain uses TRBV4-3 and TRBJ2-7; TRBD2 matches at 7 bases. The CDR3 contains 15 residues. The germline V gene has CDR1 LGHNA and CDR2 YSLEER. V dropped 4 bases and J dropped 4; count of bases not matched to a gene: 10. The CDR3 loop reads CASSRGGSLGYEQYF. The CDR3 DNA is TGCGCCAGCAGCCGAGGCGGGAGCCTAGGTTACGAGCAGTACTTC.

This clone was detected only a few times. The chain recombines TRBV15 with TRBJ2-5; possibly TRBD2 for D (6 bases). The CDR3 runs 15 residues. Trimming took 2 bases from V and 4 from J, leaving 14 bases between them. Germline V gene sequence: CDR1 LNHNV, CDR2 YYDKDF (reference sequence). CDR3 sequence (DNA): TGTGCCACCAGCAGATCCACCCGGGAGCGAGAGACCCAGTACTTC. It translates to CATSRSTRERETQYF.

The gene calls are TRBV10-1 and TRBJ2-2; TRBD2 matches 11 bases. Germline lookup yields CDR1 WNHNN and CDR2 SYGVQD (reference sequence). The V segment lost 5 bases and the J segment 5 bases; nucleotides outside the gene matches: 7. This CDR3 spans 16 amino acids. DNA for the CDR3: TGCGCCAGCAGTCATAGCGGGAGGGCCAGGACCGGGGAGCTGTTTTTT. Translating it yields CASSHSGRARTGELFF.

The V gene is TRBV10-3, the J gene TRBJ2-1; TRBD2 matches 7 bases. This CDR3 contains 14 residues. Trimming cost V 2 bases and J 7 bases; bases outside gene matches: 5. CDR1 is ENHRY and CDR2 is SYGVKD in the germline V gene. The CDR3 nucleotides read TGTGCCATCAGTGAGCCTGCCGGGAGGAATGAGCAGTTCTTC. The encoded protein is CAISEPAGRNEQFF.

This clone was observed a handful of times. The chain carries TRBV6-6 and TRBJ1-1, with a tentative D call TRBD1 (5 bases). The CDR3 contains 13 residues. With 0 bases removed from V and 8 bases from J, the gap between germline ends came to 10 bases. Germline V lookup: CDR1 MNHNY, CDR2 SVGAGI (reference sequence). The CDR3 spells CASSYSQDSEAFF. The CDR3 DNA reads TGTGCCAGCAGTTACTCACAGGATTCGGAAGCTTTCTTT.

The chain carries TRBV11-2 and TRBJ1-1; maybe TRBD1 (5 bases). V was clipped by 5 bases and J by 5 bases, with 15 bases between them. CDR1 and CDR2 from the germline V gene are SGHAT and FQNNGV. This CDR3 comprises 14 residues. CDR3 DNA: TGTGCCAGCAGCCACGGGGGGGTCCGGACTGAAGCTTTCTTT. Translating gives CASSHGGVRTEAFF.

The CDR3 nucleotides are TGTGCCAGCTCACCACCGGTTCGGGAGGGGTCCTACAATGAGCAGTTCTTC. It encodes CASSPPVREGSYNEQFF. This rearrangement joins TRBV18 to TRBJ2-1; 8 nucleotides line up with TRBD2. CDR3 length: 17 residues. V lost 0 bases, J lost 1 base, and 5 bases stayed unmatched. Looked up from germline, CDR1 is KGHSH and CDR2 is LQKENI.

This clone turned up a few times. The chain links TRBV19 to TRBJ2-5; 9 bases line up with TRBD1. V was pared by 6 bases and J by 5 bases, with 4 bases of the junction left unmatched. The CDR3 is 13 residues long. From germline, CDR1 is LNHDA and CDR2 SQIVND (reference sequence). CDR3 in amino acids: CASSGTGRETQYF. CDR3 coding DNA: TGTGCCAGTAGCGGGACAGGGAGGGAGACCCAGTACTTC.

V usage is TRBV2 and J usage is TRBJ2-2; TRBD1 matches at 10 bases. The J segment lost 8 bases and the V segment lost 7 bases, leaving 10 bases of the junction unmatched. This CDR3 region has 15 residues. The germline V gene encodes CDR1 SNHLY and CDR2 FYNNEI. In DNA, the CDR3 is TGTGCCAGCACTCCACAGGACAGGGGGATTGGGGAGCTGTTTTTT. This sequence encodes CASTPQDRGIGELFF.

V and J are TRBV6-9 and TRBJ1-5; 10 positions agree with TRBD1. Trimming removed 6 bases from V and 5 bases from J; junction bases left unmatched: 10. The CDR3 runs 16 residues. CDR1 is MNHGY, CDR2 SVAAGI, per germline. The CDR3 DNA is TGTGCCAGCAGACTAATTCGACAGGGGGCCGATCAGCCCCAGCATTTT. Its translation is CASRLIRQGADQPQHF.

This clone was counted only a few times. The genes are TRBV9 and TRBJ1-2; maybe TRBD1 (5 bases). The CDR3 contains 13 residues. Trimming shortened V by 4 bases and J by 7 bases, and 14 bases separated the two germline ends. The germline V gene has CDR1 SGDLS and CDR2 YYNGEE. The CDR3 region has the DNA TGTGCCAGCAGCAAGTCAGGGAGGAGTGGCTACACCTTC. This translates into CASSKSGRSGYTF.

The gene calls are TRBV5-1 and TRBJ2-1, with no clear D. Trimming cost V 1 base and J 5 bases, with 4 bases left between them. The CDR3 loop spans 12 amino acids. Germline lookup yields CDR1 SGHRS and CDR2 YFSETQ. The CDR3 DNA sequence: TGCGCCAGCAGCTTGCAAAACAATGAGCAGTTCTTC. This translates into CASSLQNNEQFF.

V usage is TRBV6-1 and J usage is TRBJ1-1; D unresolved. Germline loops: CDR1 MNHNS, CDR2 SASEGT. The V end lost 3 bases, the J end lost 4 bases, and 6 bases lay between the germline ends. This CDR3 spans 12 amino acids. The CDR3 spells CASSDTLTEAFF. In DNA form, the CDR3 reads TGTGCCAGCAGTGACACTCTCACTGAAGCTTTCTTT.

The chain links TRBV7-8 to TRBJ1-2; TRBD1 matches at 9 bases. Germline CDR1 and CDR2: SGHVS and FQNEAQ. The J segment lost 8 bases and the V segment lost 3 bases, leaving 16 bases of the junction unmatched. The CDR3 loop spans 17 amino acids. This CDR3 is CASSLVSGTGPWGGYTF. CDR3 DNA: TGTGCCAGCAGCTTGGTGTCTGGGACAGGGCCCTGGGGAGGCTACACCTTC.

The chain joins TRBV4-3 to TRBJ2-1; D not certain. The V end lost 6 bases, the J end lost 1 base, and 19 bases lay between the germline ends. The CDR3 has 17 amino acids. Germline V lookup: CDR1 LGHNA, CDR2 YSLEER. The CDR3 coding sequence is TGCGCCAGCAGATTGGAGAGCGACCAAAGGTCCTACAATGAGCAGTTCTTC. This encodes CASRLESDQRSYNEQFF.

This sequence joins TRBV2 and TRBJ1-2; D not resolved. The CDR3 runs to 12 residues. CDR1 SNHLY and CDR2 FYNNEI come from the germline V gene. V shed 8 bases and J shed 1 base, with 8 bases lying between them. The CDR3 DNA is TGTGCCAGCCGGGGAGTTAACTATGGCTACACCTTC. This codes for CASRGVNYGYTF.

The V and J genes are TRBV25-1 and TRBJ2-7, with 12 bases identical to TRBD2. The CDR3 sequence is 13 residues long. CDR1 and CDR2 (germline): MGHDK, SYGVNS. The trim removed 6 bases at V and 4 bases at J, leaving 1 base unmatched. CDR3 amino acids: CASRTSGGYEQYF. Written as DNA, the CDR3 is TGTGCCAGCAGAACTAGCGGGGGGTACGAGCAGTACTTC.

The J gene is TRBJ2-1, the V gene TRBV4-3; 13 bases line up with TRBD2. The CDR3 is 15 residues long. In germline, CDR1 is LGHNA, CDR2 YSLEER. V lost 6 bases and J lost 7; bases outside the gene matches: 6. Here the CDR3 DNA reads TGCGCCAGCAGGTTTGGACTAGCGGGAGTTAATGAGCAGTTCTTC. It encodes CASRFGLAGVNEQFF.